A single sample gave rise to the 9 T cell receptor beta chains below, sequenced in a study of blood T cell repertoires in COVID-19. Sequenced by immunoSEQ multiplex PCR; TCRdb stores in-frame clones only, minus some. The sample holds about 160,000 clones, roughly 89% seen once. Sequenced: peripheral blood. The receptors here all came from a woman aged 60 to 75 who had recovered from COVID-19.

The chain is built from TRBV9 and TRBJ1-6, with D tentatively TRBD1 (6 bases). The CDR3 length is 17 residues. Trimming removed 0 bases at V and 0 bases at J, with 10 bases between. The V gene's germline CDR1 is SGDLS and CDR2 YYNGEE. CDR3 protein: CASSVEGVGSYNSPLHF. DNA of the CDR3: TGTGCCAGCAGCGTAGAGGGGGTAGGCTCCTATAATTCACCCCTCCACTTT.

The chain carries TRBV4-1 and TRBJ1-4; TRBD1 matches 9 bases. Germline V CDR1 and CDR2: MGHRA, YSYEKL. The junction had 8 bases not matched to a gene; V was cut back by 5 bases and J by 7 bases. This CDR3 is 15 amino acids long. The CDR3 sequence: CASSISQDRGEKLFF. CDR3 nucleotide sequence: TGCGCCAGCAGCATATCCCAGGACAGGGGTGAAAAACTGTTTTTT.

V gene TRBV6-5 combines with J gene TRBJ1-3; D unresolved. Trimming took 1 base from V and 1 from J, leaving 11 bases between them. Germline V gene data show CDR1 as MNHEY and CDR2 as SVGAGI. There are 16 residues in the CDR3. The DNA for the CDR3 is TGTGCCAGCAGTTACTTCGCGGGTTCATCTGGAAACACCATATATTTT. It yields the protein CASSYFAGSSGNTIYF.

V usage is TRBV7-6 and J usage is TRBJ2-5, with TRBD1 matching 7 bases. This CDR3 has 16 amino acids. Trimming removed 3 bases from V and 5 bases from J; junction bases left unmatched: 12. Germline-derived CDR1 and CDR2 are SGHVS and FNYEAQ. In DNA form, the CDR3 reads TGTGCCAGCAGCTTTAGAGGCTTGACAGGGCGGGAGACCCAGTACTTC. Translated, it gives CASSFRGLTGRETQYF.

The gene calls are TRBV12-3 or TRBV12-4 and TRBJ1-2; D may be TRBD1 (5 bases). Trimming removed 7 bases from V and 4 bases from J, with 13 bases in between. The CDR3 has 13 amino acids. As DNA, the CDR3 is TGTGCCAGCAACTTCGGGGGTGGCTATGGCTACACCTTC. Translation gives CASNFGGGYGYTF.

This clone was counted only a few times. V usage is TRBV4-1 and J usage is TRBJ2-2; 11 positions match TRBD2. The CDR3 has 16 amino acids. With 4 bases clipped from V and 4 bases from J, the junction kept 5 bases outside the gene matches. Germline values: CDR1 MGHRA, CDR2 YSYEKL. The CDR3 region is CASSLFTSGGTGELFF. CDR3 sequence (DNA): TGCGCCAGCAGCCTTTTTACTAGCGGGGGCACCGGGGAGCTGTTTTTT.

The rearrangement uses TRBV5-4 and TRBJ2-3; TRBD2 matches at 12 bases. Germline V lookup: CDR1 SGHNT, CDR2 YYREEE (reference sequence). V shed 4 bases and J 1 base; nucleotides not matched to a gene: 1. The CDR3 runs 15 residues. CDR3 DNA: TGTGCCAGCAGCCGGACTAGCGGGGGCACAGATACGCAGTATTTT. The encoded protein is CASSRTSGGTDTQYF.

This clone was counted once. This sequence joins TRBV18 and TRBJ1-1; 11 nucleotides align to TRBD1. The CDR3 is made up of 18 amino acids. The V and J ends lost 6 bases and 3 bases, in that order; junction bases with no gene match: 15. Looked up from germline, CDR1 is KGHSH and CDR2 is LQKENI. For the CDR3, the DNA is TGTGCCAGCTCTCCCTGGACAGGGGGCGCCTCAATTCACACTGAAGCTTTCTTT. Encoded protein: CASSPWTGGASIHTEAFF.

This clone was found a few times. CDR3 nucleotides: TGCAGTGCTAGTGTGGCTAGCGGGGGATCCTACGAGCAGTACTTC. As protein: CSASVASGGSYEQYF. The rearrangement links TRBV20-1 to TRBJ2-7; 10 nucleotides align to TRBD2. CDR1 is DFQATT, CDR2 SNEGSKA, per germline (reference sequence). The CDR3 is 15 amino acids. Trimming cost V 3 bases and J 1 base; bases outside gene matches: 6.